The entry that follows covers one T cell receptor beta chain sequence. Patients from Seattle were sampled longitudinally, starting during active infection. This sample was included in a study of blood T cell repertoires in COVID-19. Original handling: Cell counts per sample came from amplifying reference gene primers. Here immunoSEQ multiplex PCR was the method, and the copy in TCRdb shows in-frame clones only, minus some. V, J and clone size were drawn from that table, and D and trimming were deduced from the DNA. Of hundreds of thousands of clones in the sample, about nine tenths were seen once. This CDR3 has 17 residues. Trimming removed 0 bases from V and 3 bases from J; junction bases left unmatched: 8. Germline loops: CDR1 LGHNA, CDR2 YSLEER.

Sequenced: peripheral blood. The gene calls are TRBV4-3 and TRBJ2-3; 8 bases fit TRBD1. This sequence was found in a woman in her forties or fifties with COVID-19, enrolled during active disease. The CDR3 nucleotides read TGCGCCAGCAGCCAAGACGGGACAGGTGGAAGGACAGATACGCAGTATTTT. This gives the protein CASSQDGTGGRTDTQYF.